The rows below give T cell receptor beta chains drawn from one sample of a study of T cell changes during pregnancy in multiple sclerosis. Measured with immunoSEQ multiplex PCR; TCRdb has only the in-frame clones, and not every one. The table records around 30,000 clones, about nine tenths of them present only once. The input for sequencing was CD8+ T cells from peripheral blood mononuclear cells, taken in the first trimester of pregnancy. These receptors were collected from a female donor with multiple sclerosis, enrolled in a pregnancy study. Each CDR3 is given with its conserved first and last residue. D genes are given only for firm matches. Size values are once, few and many counts, or a class for expanded clones, and some rows have none.

abundance: NA; len: 20; j_gene: TRBJ2-1; d_gene: TRBD2; v_gene: TRBV4-2; CDR3aa: CASSQALGLAGGTSYNEQFF; CDR3nt: TGTGCCAGCAGCCAAGCGTTGGGACTAGCGGGAGGGACCTCCTACAATGAGCAGTTCTTC
abundance: NA; len: 14; j_gene: TRBJ1-6; d_gene: TRBD1; v_gene: TRBV2; CDR3aa: CASSEGQGNSPLHF; CDR3nt: TGTGCCAGCAGTGAGGGACAGGGTAATTCACCCCTCCACTTT
abundance: few; len: 12; j_gene: TRBJ1-2; d_gene: NA; v_gene: TRBV7-9; CDR3aa: CASSLTDYGYTF; CDR3nt: TGTGCCAGCAGCTTAACAGACTATGGCTACACCTTC
abundance: NA; len: 15; j_gene: TRBJ2-3; d_gene: NA; v_gene: TRBV9; CDR3aa: CASSPYPGPTDTQYF; CDR3nt: TGTGCCAGCAGCCCCTATCCGGGTCCCACAGATACGCAGTATTTT
abundance: NA; len: 19; j_gene: TRBJ2-5; d_gene: TRBD2; v_gene: TRBV15; CDR3aa: CATSRDWIAGGVSQETQYF; CDR3nt: TGTGCCACCAGCAGAGATTGGATAGCGGGGGGGGTCTCCCAAGAGACCCAGTACTTC
abundance: medium-sized; len: 16; j_gene: TRBJ2-3; d_gene: TRBD2; v_gene: TRBV6-4; CDR3aa: CASSDSSGGAVDTQYF; CDR3nt: TGTGCCAGCAGTGACTCGAGCGGGGGGGCCGTAGATACGCAGTATTTT
abundance: NA; len: 12; j_gene: TRBJ1-2; d_gene: NA; v_gene: TRBV7-8; CDR3aa: CASSPDSQIYTF; CDR3nt: TGTGCCAGCAGCCCCGACAGCCAGATCTACACCTTC
abundance: NA; len: 17; j_gene: TRBJ2-7; d_gene: NA; v_gene: TRBV30; CDR3aa: CAWSPLHRPDSTYEQYF; CDR3nt: TGTGCCTGGAGTCCACTCCACCGGCCGGACAGTACCTACGAGCAGTACTTC
abundance: NA; len: 15; j_gene: TRBJ1-4; d_gene: NA; v_gene: TRBV5-6; CDR3aa: CVSRETGKANEKLFF; CDR3nt: TGTGTCAGCAGGGAAACAGGGAAGGCTAATGAAAAACTGTTTTTT
abundance: NA; len: 12; j_gene: TRBJ1-1; d_gene: NA; v_gene: TRBV19; CDR3aa: CASTSQPLEAFF; CDR3nt: TGTGCCAGTACTAGCCAGCCACTTGAAGCTTTCTTT
abundance: NA; len: 14; j_gene: TRBJ2-7; d_gene: TRBD2; v_gene: TRBV27; CDR3aa: CASSTSASSYEQYF; CDR3nt: TGTGCCAGCAGTACTAGCGCTAGCTCCTACGAGCAGTACTTC
abundance: NA; len: 13; j_gene: TRBJ2-3; d_gene: NA; v_gene: TRBV7-9; CDR3aa: CASQAGSTDTQYF; CDR3nt: TGTGCCAGCCAAGCCGGTAGCACAGATACGCAGTATTTT
abundance: NA; len: 14; j_gene: TRBJ2-7; d_gene: NA; v_gene: TRBV9; CDR3aa: CASSVGGSSYEQYF; CDR3nt: TGTGCCAGCAGCGTGGGGGGAAGCTCCTACGAGCAGTACTTC
abundance: NA; len: 14; j_gene: TRBJ1-4; d_gene: TRBD1; v_gene: TRBV9; CDR3aa: CASSAGQPNEKLFF; CDR3nt: TGTGCCAGCAGCGCGGGACAGCCGAATGAAAAACTGTTTTTT
abundance: many; len: 14; j_gene: TRBJ2-3; d_gene: TRBD2; v_gene: TRBV6-4; CDR3aa: CASSERGATDTQYF; CDR3nt: TGTGCCAGCAGTGAGCGGGGGGCCACAGATACGCAGTATTTT
abundance: NA; len: 15; j_gene: TRBJ2-1; d_gene: NA; v_gene: TRBV7-2; CDR3aa: CASSLDARFGNEQFF; CDR3nt: TGTGCCAGCAGCTTAGACGCCAGGTTCGGCAATGAGCAGTTCTTC
abundance: NA; len: 14; j_gene: TRBJ2-7; d_gene: TRBD2; v_gene: TRBV9; CDR3aa: CASSVASGSYEQYF; CDR3nt: TGTGCCAGCAGCGTCGCTAGCGGGAGCTACGAGCAGTACTTC
abundance: NA; len: 15; j_gene: TRBJ1-2; d_gene: TRBD1; v_gene: TRBV13; CDR3aa: CASSLEGQTTYGYTF; CDR3nt: TGTGCCAGCAGCTTAGAGGGACAGACCACCTATGGCTACACCTTC
abundance: NA; len: 17; j_gene: TRBJ2-7; d_gene: NA; v_gene: TRBV27; CDR3aa: CASSLSVKPGTFYEQYF; CDR3nt: TGTGCCAGCAGTTTATCGGTAAAGCCTGGGACTTTCTACGAGCAGTACTTC
abundance: NA; len: 11; j_gene: TRBJ1-1; d_gene: NA; v_gene: TRBV30; CDR3aa: CAWSDPGRAFF; CDR3nt: TGTGCCTGGAGTGATCCAGGAAGAGCTTTCTTT
abundance: NA; len: 15; j_gene: TRBJ1-6; d_gene: NA; v_gene: TRBV6-1; CDR3aa: CASTEGSDYNSPLHF; CDR3nt: TGTGCCAGCACGGAGGGGAGTGACTATAATTCACCCCTCCACTTT
abundance: once; len: 15; j_gene: TRBJ1-1; d_gene: TRBD1; v_gene: TRBV28; CDR3aa: CASSWGQGMNTEAFF; CDR3nt: TGTGCCAGCAGTTGGGGACAGGGGATGAACACTGAAGCTTTCTTT
abundance: NA; len: 16; j_gene: TRBJ2-1; d_gene: TRBD1; v_gene: TRBV5-1; CDR3aa: CASSLTGGASPNEQFF; CDR3nt: TGCGCCAGCAGCTTGACAGGGGGCGCTTCGCCCAATGAGCAGTTCTTC
abundance: NA; len: 16; j_gene: TRBJ2-3; d_gene: NA; v_gene: TRBV13; CDR3aa: CASSSRDIGQEDTQYF; CDR3nt: TGTGCCAGCAGCTCACGGGACATCGGACAAGAAGATACGCAGTATTTT
abundance: NA; len: 12; j_gene: TRBJ2-1; d_gene: NA; v_gene: TRBV11-3; CDR3aa: CASSGRGVEQFF; CDR3nt: TGTGCCAGCAGCGGGCGGGGAGTTGAGCAGTTCTTC
abundance: once; len: 15; j_gene: TRBJ1-2; d_gene: NA; v_gene: TRBV19; CDR3aa: CASSISLGTNYGYTF; CDR3nt: TGTGCCAGTAGTATTTCCCTAGGCACTAACTATGGCTACACCTTC
abundance: once; len: 15; j_gene: TRBJ2-5; d_gene: NA; v_gene: TRBV19; CDR3aa: CASSIGGSEAETQYF; CDR3nt: TGTGCCAGTAGTATAGGTGGCTCAGAGGCGGAGACCCAGTACTTC
abundance: NA; len: 15; j_gene: TRBJ1-6; d_gene: NA; v_gene: TRBV27; CDR3aa: CASSTRDNYNSPLHF; CDR3nt: TGTGCCAGCAGTACCCGGGACAACTATAATTCACCCCTCCACTTT
abundance: NA; len: 13; j_gene: TRBJ1-1; d_gene: NA; v_gene: TRBV27; CDR3aa: CASCLTVNTEAFF; CDR3nt: TGTGCCAGCTGCCTAACAGTGAACACTGAAGCTTTCTTT
abundance: NA; len: 15; j_gene: TRBJ2-5; d_gene: NA; v_gene: TRBV7-8; CDR3aa: CASSLGDSQQETQYF; CDR3nt: TGTGCCAGCAGCTTAGGTGACAGCCAACAAGAGACCCAGTACTTC
abundance: NA; len: 14; j_gene: TRBJ1-2; d_gene: NA; v_gene: TRBV27; CDR3aa: CASRPQQALYGYTF; CDR3nt: TGTGCCAGCAGACCCCAGCAGGCCCTTTATGGCTACACCTTC
abundance: NA; len: 16; j_gene: TRBJ1-3; d_gene: TRBD1; v_gene: TRBV28; CDR3aa: CASLLAGQGTGNTIYF; CDR3nt: TGTGCCAGCCTCTTGGCGGGACAGGGCACTGGAAACACCATATATTTT
abundance: NA; len: 14; j_gene: TRBJ1-5; d_gene: NA; v_gene: TRBV21-1; CDR3aa: CASSKCSLNQPQHF; CDR3nt: TGTGCCAGCAGCAAATGTAGTCTAAATCAGCCCCAGCATTTT
abundance: few; len: 13; j_gene: TRBJ1-1; d_gene: NA; v_gene: TRBV30; CDR3aa: CAWSVGGNTEAFF; CDR3nt: TGTGCCTGGAGTGTTGGAGGGAACACTGAAGCTTTCTTT
abundance: once; len: 15; j_gene: TRBJ2-7; d_gene: NA; v_gene: TRBV4-2; CDR3aa: CASSQREGSSYEQYF; CDR3nt: TGTGCCAGCAGCCAACGTGAAGGGAGCTCCTACGAGCAGTACTTC
abundance: NA; len: 17; j_gene: TRBJ1-2; d_gene: TRBD1; v_gene: TRBV10-3; CDR3aa: CAISEASPDRHTYGYTF; CDR3nt: TGTGCCATCAGTGAGGCAAGCCCGGACAGGCATACTTATGGCTACACCTTC
abundance: NA; len: 17; j_gene: TRBJ1-5; d_gene: NA; v_gene: TRBV28; CDR3aa: CASSTWTGTKRNQPQHF; CDR3nt: TGTGCCAGCAGTACCTGGACGGGAACCAAGAGGAATCAGCCCCAGCATTTT
abundance: once; len: 15; j_gene: TRBJ1-2; d_gene: TRBD1; v_gene: TRBV5-1; CDR3aa: CASSSTGGLIDGYTF; CDR3nt: TGCGCCAGCAGCTCAACAGGGGGTTTAATCGATGGCTACACCTTC
abundance: NA; len: 15; j_gene: TRBJ2-5; d_gene: NA; v_gene: TRBV7-8; CDR3aa: CASSQGSGREETQYF; CDR3nt: TGTGCCAGCAGCCAGGGTAGCGGCCGGGAGGAGACCCAGTACTTC
abundance: NA; len: 14; j_gene: TRBJ1-1; d_gene: NA; v_gene: TRBV7-9; CDR3aa: CASSLARGNTEAFF; CDR3nt: TGTGCCAGCAGCTTAGCCAGGGGGAACACTGAAGCTTTCTTT
abundance: NA; len: 13; j_gene: TRBJ1-2; d_gene: NA; v_gene: TRBV6-6; CDR3aa: CASSYSTEYGYTF; CDR3nt: TGTGCCAGCAGTTACTCCACAGAATATGGCTACACCTTC
abundance: NA; len: 16; j_gene: TRBJ2-6; d_gene: TRBD1; v_gene: TRBV27; CDR3aa: CASGDREMSGANVLTF; CDR3nt: TGTGCCAGCGGGGACAGGGAGATGTCTGGGGCCAACGTCCTGACTTTC
abundance: NA; len: 14; j_gene: TRBJ2-5; d_gene: NA; v_gene: TRBV6-5; CDR3aa: CASSETGSRETQYF; CDR3nt: TGTGCCAGCAGCGAAACAGGGAGCAGGGAGACCCAGTACTTC
abundance: few; len: 16; j_gene: TRBJ2-1; d_gene: TRBD1; v_gene: TRBV14; CDR3aa: CASSQSETGGTDEQFF; CDR3nt: TGTGCCAGCAGCCAGAGCGAGACAGGGGGCACGGATGAGCAGTTCTTC
abundance: once; len: 13; j_gene: TRBJ2-3; d_gene: TRBD2; v_gene: TRBV7-9; CDR3aa: CASGERELDTQYF; CDR3nt: TGTGCCAGCGGGGAGCGGGAGTTAGATACGCAGTATTTT
abundance: NA; len: 15; j_gene: TRBJ2-3; d_gene: TRBD2; v_gene: TRBV12-5; CDR3aa: CASGWGGTPTDTQYF; CDR3nt: TGTGCTAGTGGTTGGGGGGGGACCCCAACAGATACGCAGTATTTT
abundance: NA; len: 15; j_gene: TRBJ1-1; d_gene: NA; v_gene: TRBV6-5; CDR3aa: CASSYLSELNTEAFF; CDR3nt: TGTGCCAGCAGTTACTTATCAGAATTAAACACTGAAGCTTTCTTT
abundance: medium-sized; len: 14; j_gene: TRBJ2-3; d_gene: NA; v_gene: TRBV6-4; CDR3aa: CASSDGGATDTQYF; CDR3nt: TGTGCCAGCAGTGACGGGGGGGCCACAGATACGCAGTATTTT
abundance: NA; len: 19; j_gene: TRBJ2-7; d_gene: TRBD2; v_gene: TRBV7-8; CDR3aa: CASSSRLAGGRAKGHEQYF; CDR3nt: TGTGCCAGCAGCTCCCGACTAGCGGGAGGGAGGGCAAAGGGGCACGAGCAGTACTTC
abundance: NA; len: 14; j_gene: TRBJ1-5; d_gene: NA; v_gene: TRBV19; CDR3aa: CASIKGDGIQPQHF; CDR3nt: TGTGCCAGTATTAAGGGGGACGGAATTCAGCCCCAGCATTTT
abundance: NA; len: 20; j_gene: TRBJ2-1; d_gene: TRBD2; v_gene: TRBV7-3; CDR3aa: CASSLRRLAGEEGVYNEQFF; CDR3nt: TGTGCCAGCAGCTTAAGGCGGCTAGCGGGAGAAGAGGGGGTCTACAATGAGCAGTTCTTC
abundance: NA; len: 13; j_gene: TRBJ2-7; d_gene: NA; v_gene: TRBV5-1; CDR3aa: CASSLVPTYEQYF; CDR3nt: TGCGCCAGCAGCTTGGTTCCAACCTACGAGCAGTACTTC
abundance: NA; len: 14; j_gene: TRBJ1-1; d_gene: TRBD1; v_gene: TRBV4-3; CDR3aa: CASSPGTANTEAFF; CDR3nt: TGCGCCAGCAGCCCGGGGACAGCGAACACTGAAGCTTTCTTT
abundance: NA; len: 16; j_gene: TRBJ2-2; d_gene: TRBD2; v_gene: TRBV30; CDR3aa: CAWSGVAGARTGELFF; CDR3nt: TGTGCCTGGAGTGGAGTAGCGGGAGCTCGTACCGGGGAGCTGTTTTTT
abundance: NA; len: 15; j_gene: TRBJ2-7; d_gene: TRBD1; v_gene: TRBV27; CDR3aa: CASSLSGQGSYEQYF; CDR3nt: TGTGCCAGCAGTTTATCGGGACAGGGGTCCTACGAGCAGTACTTC
abundance: medium-sized; len: 13; j_gene: TRBJ2-1; d_gene: NA; v_gene: TRBV2; CDR3aa: CASSHGQNNEQFF; CDR3nt: TGTGCCAGCAGCCACGGACAGAACAATGAGCAGTTCTTC
abundance: few; len: 14; j_gene: TRBJ1-6; d_gene: TRBD1; v_gene: TRBV10-3; CDR3aa: CAISGTAYNSPLHF; CDR3nt: TGTGCCATCAGCGGGACAGCCTATAATTCACCCCTCCACTTT